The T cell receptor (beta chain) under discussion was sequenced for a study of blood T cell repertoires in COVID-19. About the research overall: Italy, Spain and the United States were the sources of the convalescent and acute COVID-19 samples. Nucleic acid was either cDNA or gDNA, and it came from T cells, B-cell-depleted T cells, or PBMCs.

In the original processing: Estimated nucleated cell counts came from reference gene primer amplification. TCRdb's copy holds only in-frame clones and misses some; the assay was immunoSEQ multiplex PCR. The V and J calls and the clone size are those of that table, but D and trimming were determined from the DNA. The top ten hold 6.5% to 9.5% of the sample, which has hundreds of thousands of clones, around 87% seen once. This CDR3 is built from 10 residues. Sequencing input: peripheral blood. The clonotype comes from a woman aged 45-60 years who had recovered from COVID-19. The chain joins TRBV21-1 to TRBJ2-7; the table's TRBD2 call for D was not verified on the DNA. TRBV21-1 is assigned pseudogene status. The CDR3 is CASEVAEQYF. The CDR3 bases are TGTGCCAGCGAGGTCGCCGAGCAGTACTTC.